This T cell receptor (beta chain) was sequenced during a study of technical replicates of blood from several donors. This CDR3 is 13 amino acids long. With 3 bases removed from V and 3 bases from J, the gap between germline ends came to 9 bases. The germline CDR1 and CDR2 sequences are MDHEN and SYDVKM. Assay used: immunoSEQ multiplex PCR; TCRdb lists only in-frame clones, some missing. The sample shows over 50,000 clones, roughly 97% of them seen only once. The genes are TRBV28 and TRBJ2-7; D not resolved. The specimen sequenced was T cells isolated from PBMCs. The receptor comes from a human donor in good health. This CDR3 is CASSFPGYYEQYF. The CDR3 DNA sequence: TGTGCCAGCAGTTTCCCCGGGTACTACGAGCAGTACTTC.